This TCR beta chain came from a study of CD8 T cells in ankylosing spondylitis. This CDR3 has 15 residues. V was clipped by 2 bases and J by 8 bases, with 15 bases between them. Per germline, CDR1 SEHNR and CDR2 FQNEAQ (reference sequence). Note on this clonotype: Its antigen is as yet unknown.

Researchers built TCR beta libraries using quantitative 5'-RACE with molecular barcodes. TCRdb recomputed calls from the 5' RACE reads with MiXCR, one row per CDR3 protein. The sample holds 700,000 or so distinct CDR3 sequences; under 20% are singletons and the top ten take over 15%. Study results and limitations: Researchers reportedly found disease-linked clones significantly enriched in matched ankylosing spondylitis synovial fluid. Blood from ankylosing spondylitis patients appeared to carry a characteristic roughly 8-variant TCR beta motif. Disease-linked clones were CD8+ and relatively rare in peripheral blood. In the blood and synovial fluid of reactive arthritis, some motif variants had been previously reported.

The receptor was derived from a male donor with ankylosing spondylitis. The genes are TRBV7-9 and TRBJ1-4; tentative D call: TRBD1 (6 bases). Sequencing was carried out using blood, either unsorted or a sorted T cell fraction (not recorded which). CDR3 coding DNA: TGTGCCAGCAGCTTACCGACAGGCGTGACGGAAAAACTGTTTTTT. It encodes CASSLPTGVTEKLFF. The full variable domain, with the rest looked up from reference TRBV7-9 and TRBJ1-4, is DTGVSQNPRHKITKRGQNVTFRCDPISEHNRLYWYRQTLGQGPEFLTYFQNEAQLEKSRLLSDRFSAERPKGSFSTLEIQRTEQGDSAMYLCASSLPTGVTEKLFFGSGTQLSVL.